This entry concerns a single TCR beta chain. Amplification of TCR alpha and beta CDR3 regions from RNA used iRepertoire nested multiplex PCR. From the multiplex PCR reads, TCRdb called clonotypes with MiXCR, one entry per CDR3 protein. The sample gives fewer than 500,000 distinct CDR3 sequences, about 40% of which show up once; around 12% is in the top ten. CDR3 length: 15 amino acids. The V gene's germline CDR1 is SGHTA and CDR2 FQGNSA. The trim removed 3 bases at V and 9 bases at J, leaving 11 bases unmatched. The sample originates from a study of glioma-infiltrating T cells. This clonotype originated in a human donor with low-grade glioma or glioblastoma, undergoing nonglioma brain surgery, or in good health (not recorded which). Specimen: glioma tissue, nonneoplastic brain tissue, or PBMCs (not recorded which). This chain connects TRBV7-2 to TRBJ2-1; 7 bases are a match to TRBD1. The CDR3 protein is CASSLGQIGPGEQFF. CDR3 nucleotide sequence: TGTGCCAGCAGCTTGGGACAGATTGGACCGGGTGAGCAGTTCTTC.